Sequencing of this T cell receptor beta chain was carried out in a study of shared clonotypes between healthy human individuals. Study in general: Per-donor plates numbered three CD4 naive, three CD4 memory, two CD8 naive and one CD8 memory. Whole-study results and caveats: In a few donors, around 5.5% of naive CD4 clonotypes appeared in common. All-four-donor shared clonotypes had higher generation probabilities than non-shared clonotypes did.

Produced via immunoSEQ multiplex PCR; TCRdb's table is partial and in-frame only. The repertoire holds about 870,000 clones, with around 92% as singletons. The V gene end was trimmed by 6 bases and the J gene end by 7 bases; junction bases not matched to a gene: 8. The CDR3 contains 14 residues. Germline V gives CDR1 ENHRY, CDR2 SYGVKD. Naive CD8 cells, CD45RO-negative and positively selected for CCR7, excluded terminally differentiated effector memory CD45RA+ cells. This clone was counted between two and nine times. Its antigen is still unknown. Sequenced: naive CD8+ T cells sorted from blood. This sequence joins TRBV10-3 and TRBJ2-1; 8 bases fit TRBD2. The receptor was derived from a man in his thirties or forties in good health. CDR3: CAIRDTGTSNEQFF. DNA for the CDR3: TGTGCCATCAGAGACACCGGGACTAGTAATGAGCAGTTCTTC.